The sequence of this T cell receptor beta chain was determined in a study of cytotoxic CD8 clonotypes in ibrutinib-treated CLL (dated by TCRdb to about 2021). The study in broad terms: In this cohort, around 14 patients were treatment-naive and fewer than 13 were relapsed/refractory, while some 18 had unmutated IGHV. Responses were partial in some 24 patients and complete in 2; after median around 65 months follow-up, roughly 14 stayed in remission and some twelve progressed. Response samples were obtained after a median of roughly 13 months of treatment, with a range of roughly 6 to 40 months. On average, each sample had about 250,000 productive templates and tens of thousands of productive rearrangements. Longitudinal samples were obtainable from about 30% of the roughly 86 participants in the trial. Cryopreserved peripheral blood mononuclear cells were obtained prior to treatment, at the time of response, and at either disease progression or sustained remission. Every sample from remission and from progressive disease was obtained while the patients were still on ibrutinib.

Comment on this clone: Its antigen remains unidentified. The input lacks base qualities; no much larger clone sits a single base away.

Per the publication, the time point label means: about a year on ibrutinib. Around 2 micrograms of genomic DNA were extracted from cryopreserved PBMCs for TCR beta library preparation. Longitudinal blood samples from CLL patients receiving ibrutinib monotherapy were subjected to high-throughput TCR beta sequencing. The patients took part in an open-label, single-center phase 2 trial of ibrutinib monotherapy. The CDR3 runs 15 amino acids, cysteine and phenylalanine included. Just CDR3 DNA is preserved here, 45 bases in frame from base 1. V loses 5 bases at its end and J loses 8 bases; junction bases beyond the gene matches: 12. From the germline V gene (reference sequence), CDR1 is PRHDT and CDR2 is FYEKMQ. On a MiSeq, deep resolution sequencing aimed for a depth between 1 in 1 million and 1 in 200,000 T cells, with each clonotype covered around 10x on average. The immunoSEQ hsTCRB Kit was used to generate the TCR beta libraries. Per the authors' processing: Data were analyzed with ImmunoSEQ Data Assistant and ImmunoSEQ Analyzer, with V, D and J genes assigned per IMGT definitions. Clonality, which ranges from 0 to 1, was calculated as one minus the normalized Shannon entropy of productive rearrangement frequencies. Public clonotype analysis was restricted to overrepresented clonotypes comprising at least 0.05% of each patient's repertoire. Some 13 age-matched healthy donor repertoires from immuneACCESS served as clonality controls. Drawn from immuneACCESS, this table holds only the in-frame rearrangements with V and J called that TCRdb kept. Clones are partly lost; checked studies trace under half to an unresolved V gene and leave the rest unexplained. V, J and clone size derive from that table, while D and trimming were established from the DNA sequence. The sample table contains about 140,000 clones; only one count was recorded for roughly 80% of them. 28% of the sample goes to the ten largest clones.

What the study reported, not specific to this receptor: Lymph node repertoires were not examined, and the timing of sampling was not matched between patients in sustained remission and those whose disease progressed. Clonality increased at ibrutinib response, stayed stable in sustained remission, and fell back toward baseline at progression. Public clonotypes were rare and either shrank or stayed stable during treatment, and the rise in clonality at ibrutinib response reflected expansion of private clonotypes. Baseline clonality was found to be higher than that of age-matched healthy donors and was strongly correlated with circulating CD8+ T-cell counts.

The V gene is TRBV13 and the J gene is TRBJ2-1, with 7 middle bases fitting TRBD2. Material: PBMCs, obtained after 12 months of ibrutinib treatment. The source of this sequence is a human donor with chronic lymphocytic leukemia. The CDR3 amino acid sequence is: CASSDKLAGVHEQFF. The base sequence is TGTGCCAGCAGCGACAAGTTGGCGGGAGTCCATGAGCAGTTCTTC. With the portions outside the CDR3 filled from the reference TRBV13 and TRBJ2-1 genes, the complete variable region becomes AAGVIQSPRHLIKEKRETATLKCYPIPRHDTVYWYQQGPGQDPQFLISFYEKMQSDKGSIPDRFSAQQFSDYHSELNMSSLELGDSALYFCASSDKLAGVHEQFFGPGTRLTVL.